This entry describes one TCR beta chain. Its target is unknown. Germline V gene lookup returns CDR1 SEHNR and CDR2 FQNEAQ (reference sequence). Trimming removed 3 bases from V and 0 bases from J, with 15 bases in between. The CDR3 sequence is 16 residues long. This record comes from a study of shared clonotypes between healthy human individuals. It was CD45RO-negative cells, positively selected for CCR7, that made up naive CD8 cells, with terminally differentiated effector memory CD45RA+ cells excluded. Donation came from healthy HIV-negative adults that had no recent acute infections or vaccinations. It was at deep level that the assay was run. The repertoire was sequenced with immunoSEQ multiplex PCR; TCRdb's copy has only in-frame clones and lacks some. The sample carries about 680,000 clones, about 90% recorded once. Overall study results and limits: Non-shared clonotypes had lower generation probabilities than clonotypes shared by all four sorted-subset donors.

The sample comprised naive CD8+ T cells sorted from blood. The source is a man aged 25-45 years in good health. The chain uses TRBV7-9 and TRBJ2-7, with D possibly TRBD1 on 6 matching bases. CDR3 amino acids: CASSLQDGQSSYEQYF. The CDR3 bases are TGTGCCAGCAGCTTGCAAGACGGACAGTCCTCCTACGAGCAGTACTTC.